This TCR beta chain came from a study of blood T cell repertoires in COVID-19. Study-level background: Donors in the United States, Italy and Spain gave samples during acute or convalescent COVID-19. Sources were T cells, B-cell-depleted T cells, or PBMCs; the material itself was cDNA or gDNA.

This clone was counted a single time. Original processing methods: Nucleated cell number was recorded as an estimate derived from reference gene primer amplification. The assay was immunoSEQ multiplex PCR, and TCRdb's table has in-frame clones only and misses some. V and J calls and clone size follow that table, whereas D and trimming were derived from the DNA. The sample holds some 300,000 clones, more than 85% seen once. There are 15 residues in the CDR3. V lost 4 bases to trimming and J lost 3 bases; unmatched junction nucleotides: 8. CDR1 is SEHNR and CDR2 is FQNEAQ in the germline V gene (reference sequence).

The V call is TRBV7-9, the J call TRBJ2-7, with 8 positions matching TRBD2. Material: peripheral blood. This receptor was obtained from a man between 65 and 85 years old with acute or convalescent COVID-19. DNA for the CDR3: TGTGCCAGCAGCTCCCCCGGGACTAGTAGCTACGAGCAGTACTTC. Its translation is CASSSPGTSSYEQYF. Full variable domain (remainder filled in from reference TRBV7-9 and TRBJ2-7): DTGVSQNPRHKITKRGQNVTFRCDPISEHNRLYWYRQTLGQGPEFLTYFQNEAQLEKSRLLSDRFSAERPKGSFSTLEIQRTEQGDSAMYLCASSSPGTSSYEQYFGPGTRLTVT.